What follows are 29 T cell receptor beta chains derived from one specimen sequenced in a study of blood T cell repertoires in COVID-19. The method was immunoSEQ multiplex PCR; TCRdb's version includes in-frame clones alone and lacks a portion of them. The table lists fewer than 30,000 clones, over 75% of them singletons. Sequencing was done on a sample of peripheral blood. The receptor set was obtained from a man between 65 and 80 years old with active COVID-19.

V gene TRBV5-4 combines with J gene TRBJ2-3, with 15 bases aligning to TRBD2. The CDR3 runs 18 residues. Germline lookup yields CDR1 SGHNT and CDR2 YYREEE (reference sequence). J was trimmed by 0 bases and V by 3 bases; bases with no gene match: 5. The CDR3 loop is CASSSGGTSGGSTDTQYF. CDR3 in DNA: TGTGCCAGCAGCTCCGGCGGGACTAGCGGGGGGAGCACAGATACGCAGTATTTT.

V usage is TRBV19 and J usage is TRBJ1-6, with a tentative D call TRBD1 (5 bases). Trimming shortened V by 6 bases and J by 4 bases, and 13 bases separated the two germline ends. CDR3 length: 15 residues. In germline, CDR1 is LNHDA, CDR2 SQIVND (reference sequence). This chain's CDR3 is CASSRDSPYNSPLHF. The CDR3 region has the DNA TGTGCCAGTAGCCGAGACAGCCCATATAATTCACCCCTCCACTTT.

This chain connects TRBV5-4 to TRBJ1-1, with D possibly matching TRBD1 (6 bases). Trimming left V 4 bases short and J 1 base short, with 11 bases between. The CDR3 covers 14 residues. The germline gives CDR1 SGHNT, CDR2 YYREEE (reference sequence). CDR3 bases: TGTGCCAGCAGCCGGGGACAATCGAACACTGAAGCTTTCTTT. The encoded protein is CASSRGQSNTEAFF.

This chain links TRBV10-3 with TRBJ2-5; 10 bases are a match to TRBD2. Germline values: CDR1 ENHRY, CDR2 SYGVKD. The J segment lost 5 bases and the V segment lost 2 bases, leaving 11 bases of the junction unmatched. This CDR3 comprises 17 residues. CDR3 region: CAISETLAGGMRETQYF. DNA of the CDR3: TGTGCCATCAGTGAGACGTTAGCGGGGGGCATGAGGGAGACCCAGTACTTC.

The chain recombines TRBV19 with TRBJ1-2; 9 positions agree with TRBD1. CDR1 LNHDA and CDR2 SQIVND come from the germline V gene (reference sequence). V was clipped by 10 bases and J by 4 bases; unmatched bases: 7. This CDR3 spans 13 amino acids. CDR3 amino acids: CATGDRDSYGYTF. The CDR3 bases are TGTGCCACCGGGGACAGGGACTCCTATGGCTACACCTTC.

The rearrangement joins TRBV5-1 to TRBJ2-5; D might be TRBD2 (5 bases). Trimming cost V 5 bases and J 5 bases, with 13 bases left between them. The CDR3 covers 13 residues. Germline assignment: CDR1 SGHRS and CDR2 YFSETQ. CDR3 loop: CASREVPRETQYF. The CDR3, as DNA: TGCGCCAGCAGGGAGGTGCCGAGGGAGACCCAGTACTTC. Full variable domain (remainder filled in from reference TRBV5-1 and TRBJ2-5): KAGVTQTPRYLIKTRGQQVTLSCSPISGHRSVSWYQQTPGQGLQFLFEYFSETQRNKGNFPGRFSGRQFSNSRSEMNVSTLELGDSALYLCASREVPRETQYFGPGTRLLVL.

Judged by abundance, this clone is medium-sized. The V and J genes are TRBV6-1 and TRBJ1-5, with 10 positions matching TRBD1. CDR3 size: 18 residues. V gave up 1 base and J gave up 0 bases; unmatched junction bases: 6. Per the germline V gene, CDR1 is MNHNS and CDR2 is SASEGT. The CDR3 bases are TGTGCCAGCAGTGAAGTGGGGACAGGGGTTCATAGCAATCAGCCCCAGCATTTT. It is translated as CASSEVGTGVHSNQPQHF.

This clone was recorded a few times. CDR3 protein: CASSLARNEQFF. The CDR3 nucleotides are TGCGCCAGCAGCTTGGCTAGAAATGAGCAGTTCTTC. The chain links TRBV5-1 to TRBJ2-1; no definite D call. The CDR3 consists of 12 residues. Germline V gives CDR1 SGHRS, CDR2 YFSETQ. Trimming pared 0 bases from V and 7 bases from J, leaving 5 bases between.

The V and J genes are TRBV6-5 and TRBJ2-1; D not resolved. The CDR3 sequence is 13 residues long. Germline CDR1 is MNHEY and CDR2 is SVGAGI. Trimming stripped 8 bases from V and 3 bases from J, with 11 bases between. This CDR3 reads CASQIDIYNEQFF. CDR3 bases: TGTGCCAGCCAAATCGACATCTACAATGAGCAGTTCTTC.

The chain recombines TRBV5-5 with TRBJ2-7; possibly TRBD2 for D (6 bases). CDR1 is SGHKS and CDR2 is YYEKEE in the germline V gene (reference sequence). V was trimmed by 3 bases and J by 4 bases, leaving 17 bases between them. This CDR3 spans 15 amino acids. CDR3 sequence (DNA): TGTGCCAGCAGCTACTTAGCGGCTCTCGGGTACGAGCAGTACTTC. Translated, it gives CASSYLAALGYEQYF.

This sequence joins TRBV4-2 and TRBJ1-6; D is ambiguous. Trimming removed 0 bases from V and 7 bases from J, with 10 bases in between. Germline V gene data show CDR1 as LGHNA and CDR2 as YNFKEQ. The CDR3 contains 15 residues. In nucleotides, the CDR3 is TGTGCCAGCAGCCAAGATGAGGGAACAAATTCACCCCTCCACTTT. It encodes CASSQDEGTNSPLHF.

The rearrangement uses TRBV18 and TRBJ1-5; 7 bases line up with TRBD1. After removal of 5 bases from V and 2 bases from J, the junction contained 3 bases not matched to a gene. The CDR3 has 14 amino acids. Germline loops: CDR1 KGHSH, CDR2 LQKENI. Here the CDR3 reads CASSAGQGNQPQHF. The CDR3 region has the DNA TGTGCCAGCTCAGCCGGACAGGGCAATCAGCCCCAGCATTTT.

The J gene is TRBJ1-2, the V gene TRBV29-1; TRBD1 agrees at 9 bases. Germline V CDR1 and CDR2: SQVTM, ANQGSEA. The CDR3 is 11 residues long. Unmatched junction bases numbered 5, after V lost 7 bases and J lost 8 bases. The CDR3 DNA reads TGCAGCGCTCGGACAGGGGTAGGCTACACCTTC. Protein product: CSARTGVGYTF.

Only a few counts were recorded for this clone. This chain links TRBV7-9 with TRBJ1-6, with TRBD1 matching 10 bases. Germline V gene sequence: CDR1 SEHNR, CDR2 FQNEAQ (reference sequence). CDR3 length: 15 amino acids. The trim removed 6 bases at V and 14 bases at J, leaving 13 bases unmatched. CDR3 sequence reads: CASSSPGTGESSLHF. CDR3 nucleotide sequence: TGTGCCAGCAGTTCCCCCGGGACAGGGGAGTCGTCCCTCCACTTT. The variable domain in full, completed from reference TRBV7-9 and TRBJ1-6, reads DTGVSQNPRHKITKRGQNVTFRCDPISEHNRLYWYRQTLGQGPEFLTYFQNEAQLEKSRLLSDRFSAERPKGSFSTLEIQRTEQGDSAMYLCASSSPGTGESSLHFGNGTRLTVT.

This chain connects TRBV7-6 to TRBJ1-6; 9 bases are a match to TRBD1. Unmatched junction bases numbered 5, after V lost 4 bases and J lost 7 bases. Per the germline V gene, CDR1 is SGHVS and CDR2 is FNYEAQ. This CDR3 region has 15 residues. CDR3 sequence reads: CASSSPTGGNSPLHF. CDR3 bases: TGTGCCAGCAGCTCCCCGACAGGGGGAAATTCACCCCTCCACTTT.

This clone has just one count. This chain joins TRBV3-1 (or the pseudogene TRBV3-2) and TRBJ2-2, with TRBD1 matching 7 bases. This CDR3 is 14 amino acids long. The ends lost 4 bases at V and 2 bases at J; junction bases unmatched: 1. Per germline, CDR1 LGHDT and CDR2 YNNKEL (reference sequence). CDR3 loop: CASSRQGNTGELFF. In DNA, the CDR3 is TGTGCCAGCAGCCGACAGGGTAACACCGGGGAGCTGTTTTTT.

The J gene is TRBJ2-6, the V gene TRBV5-1; no clear D gene. The germline CDR1 and CDR2 sequences are SGHRS and YFSETQ. V lost 3 bases and J 4 bases, leaving 8 bases between the germline ends. The CDR3 spans 14 residues. The CDR3 protein is CASSYRSGANVLTF. DNA of the CDR3: TGCGCCAGCAGCTATCGGTCCGGGGCCAACGTCCTGACTTTC. The variable domain in full, completed from reference TRBV5-1 and TRBJ2-6, reads KAGVTQTPRYLIKTRGQQVTLSCSPISGHRSVSWYQQTPGQGLQFLFEYFSETQRNKGNFPGRFSGRQFSNSRSEMNVSTLELGDSALYLCASSYRSGANVLTFGAGSRLTVL.

This chain connects TRBV6-5 to TRBJ1-5, with TRBD1 identical over 11 bases. V gave up 2 bases and J gave up 15 bases; unmatched junction bases: 3. The CDR3 extends over 12 amino acids. CDR1 and CDR2 from the germline V gene are MNHEY and SVGAGI. The CDR3 nucleotides are TGTGCCAGCAGTTACCGGACAGGGGGCGGGCATTTT. Protein: CASSYRTGGGHF.

The chain has TRBV5-3 and TRBJ2-3; no clear D. TRBV5-3 is reported as an ORF; its role is uncertain. The CDR3 covers 14 residues. The V end was cut by 3 bases, the J end by 0 bases, with 8 bases between. CDR3 protein: CARSSQYSTDTQYF. The DNA for the CDR3 is TGTGCCAGAAGCTCTCAGTATAGCACAGATACGCAGTATTTT.

V usage is TRBV28 and J usage is TRBJ1-2; 9 bases are a match to TRBD1. The germline gives CDR1 MDHEN, CDR2 SYDVKM. The trim removed 6 bases at V and 4 bases at J, leaving 9 bases unmatched. The CDR3 is 15 amino acids. The CDR3 DNA is TGTGCCAGCAGATCCACAGGGGGCGGGAGCTATGGCTACACCTTC. Translating gives CASRSTGGGSYGYTF.

This chain joins TRBV10-2 and TRBJ2-4; 14 bases match TRBD2. V lost 6 bases, J lost 0 bases, and 4 bases stayed unmatched. CDR3 size: 17 residues. Germline-derived CDR1 and CDR2 are WSHSY and SAAADI. CDR3 sequence (DNA): TGCGCCAGCAGAGGACTAGCGGGGGGTCTAGCCAAAAACATTCAGTACTTC. Translation gives CASRGLAGGLAKNIQYF.

CDR3 sequence reads: CAWKSSGGPGETQYF. The CDR3 bases are TGTGCCTGGAAGTCGAGCGGGGGGCCTGGAGAGACCCAGTACTTC. This sequence joins TRBV30 and TRBJ2-5; 9 bases fit TRBD2. Germline CDR1 and CDR2: GTSNPN and SVGIG (reference sequence). CDR3 length: 15 residues. The trim removed 4 bases at V and 4 bases at J, leaving 10 bases unmatched.

The chain has TRBV5-1 and TRBJ2-3; TRBD2 agrees at 8 bases. Per germline, CDR1 SGHRS and CDR2 YFSETQ. J gave up 2 bases and V 4 bases, and 3 bases lay outside the gene matches. CDR3 size: 14 residues. Here the CDR3 reads CASSHGGDTDTQYF. CDR3 in DNA: TGCGCCAGCAGCCACGGGGGGGACACAGATACGCAGTATTTT.

Concerning this clone itself: A junction end diverges from the germline sequence, so it may reflect a read error. CDR3 DNA: TGTGCCAGCAGCCAGGGGGGACTAAACTACGGGCAGTACTTC. Encoded protein: CASSQGGLNYGQYF. J is TRBJ2-7 and V is TRBV3-1 (or the pseudogene TRBV3-2), with 7 bases that match TRBD2. CDR3 length: 14 amino acids. Germline V gene data show CDR1 as LGHDT and CDR2 as YNNKEL (reference sequence).

The chain carries TRBV18 and TRBJ2-7, with TRBD2 matching over 13 bases. Germline lookup yields CDR1 KGHSH and CDR2 LQKENI. Trimming cost V 4 bases and J 0 bases; bases outside gene matches: 9. The CDR3 runs 18 residues. CDR3 protein: CASSQGLAGTFSSYEQYF. The CDR3 DNA follows: TGTGCCAGCTCACAGGGACTAGCGGGGACCTTCTCCTCCTACGAGCAGTACTTC.

This chain uses TRBV5-1 with TRBJ1-4; 8 bases map to TRBD1. Germline V gene sequence: CDR1 SGHRS, CDR2 YFSETQ. This CDR3 has 15 amino acids. V lost 4 bases, J lost 8 bases, and 10 bases stayed unmatched. CDR3 DNA sequence: TGCGCCAGCAGCAGGGACAGGCCGGGATTGGAAAAACTGTTTTTT. Translating it yields CASSRDRPGLEKLFF.

The chain combines TRBV5-4 with TRBJ2-2; TRBD1 matches at 7 bases. The length of the CDR3 is 16 residues. The V gene's germline CDR1 is SGHNT and CDR2 YYREEE (reference sequence). V dropped 4 bases and J dropped 4; count of bases not matched to a gene: 10. CDR3 region: CASSRSGTEITGELFF. The CDR3 DNA follows: TGTGCCAGCAGCCGCTCCGGGACAGAAATCACCGGGGAGCTGTTTTTT.

The chain is built from TRBV19 and TRBJ2-3; weak D call: TRBD1 (6 bases). V dropped 6 bases and J dropped 0 bases, with 16 bases sitting between them. The length of the CDR3 is 16 residues. The germline V gene encodes CDR1 LNHDA and CDR2 SQIVND (reference sequence). CDR3 in amino acids: CASRKGGSSSTDTQYF. In DNA form, the CDR3 reads TGTGCCAGTAGGAAAGGGGGTTCGTCGAGCACAGATACGCAGTATTTT. Full variable domain (rest looked up from reference TRBV19 and TRBJ2-3): DGGITQSPKYLFRKEGQNVTLSCEQNLNHDAMYWYRQDPGQGLRLIYYSQIVNDFQKGDIAEGYSVSREKKESFPLTVTSAQKNPTAFYLCASRKGGSSSTDTQYFGPGTRLTVL.

The chain recombines TRBV6-5 with TRBJ2-7; D might be TRBD1 (6 bases). V was clipped by 7 bases and J by 5 bases, with 21 bases between them. The germline CDR1 and CDR2 sequences are MNHEY and SVGAGI. CDR3 size: 15 residues. The CDR3 DNA reads as TGTGCCAGCACCCCCGCGACAGGCGGGTCCAACGAGCAGTACTTC. Its protein product is CASTPATGGSNEQYF.